These 30 T cell receptor beta chains share one sample of origin, sequenced in a study of cytomegalovirus exposure and HLA in healthy donors. The table came from immunoSEQ multiplex PCR; TCRdb's copy has only in-frame clones and leaves some out. The sample lists 150,000 or so clones, approximately 89% occurring once. Specimen: PBMCs. The receptors were gathered from a man aged 18 to 35 in good health and CMV-seropositive.

The genes are TRBV2 and TRBJ1-3, with a possible D match to TRBD1 (5 bases). Germline V gives CDR1 SNHLY, CDR2 FYNNEI. The CDR3 is made up of 13 amino acids. V gave up 8 bases and J gave up 1 base, with 9 bases separating them. CDR3 sequence reads: CASEGASGNTIYF. The CDR3 nucleotides are TGTGCCAGCGAAGGGGCTTCTGGAAACACCATATATTTT.

The rearrangement uses TRBV7-2 and TRBJ2-5, with a tentative D call TRBD2 (6 bases). The CDR3 runs to 14 residues. CDR1 is SGHTA, CDR2 FQGNSA, per germline. V dropped 5 bases and J dropped 2 bases, with 12 bases sitting between them. CDR3 DNA sequence: TGTGCCAGCAGCCTTGCGACTAGACAAGAGACCCAGTACTTC. The encoded protein is CASSLATRQETQYF.

This clone occurred a few times. This sequence joins TRBV20-1 and TRBJ1-2, with D perhaps matching TRBD1 (6 bases). Germline V gives CDR1 DFQATT, CDR2 SNEGSKA (reference sequence). The CDR3 runs to 11 residues. The V gene lost 6 bases and the J gene lost 8 bases, with 13 bases spanning the gap. This CDR3 is CSASWGHGYTF. The CDR3 DNA is TGCAGTGCCAGCTGGGGGCACGGCTACACCTTC.

The chain is built from TRBV5-4 and TRBJ2-1; 12 bases are shared with TRBD2. CDR1 SGHNT and CDR2 YYREEE come from the germline V gene (reference sequence). The CDR3 runs to 15 residues. V lost 3 bases and J lost 4; bases outside the gene matches: 2. In DNA form, the CDR3 reads TGTGCCAGCAGCTCCGGGACTAGCGGGTACAATGAGCAGTTCTTC. Amino acid sequence: CASSSGTSGYNEQFF. Based on the CDR3 plus reference TRBV5-4 and TRBJ2-1, the full variable domain is ETGVTQSPTHLIKTRGQQVTLRCSSQSGHNTVSWYQQALGQGPQFIFQYYREEENGRGNFPPRFSGLQFPNYSSELNVNALELDDSALYLCASSSGTSGYNEQFFGPGTRLTVL.

The V gene is TRBV15, the J gene TRBJ2-7; perhaps TRBD1 as D (6 bases). This CDR3 region has 16 residues. The germline CDR1 and CDR2 sequences are LNHNV and YYDKDF (reference sequence). V lost 1 base and J 0 bases, leaving 13 bases between the germline ends. The CDR3 sequence: CATSRGNRVYSYEQYF. The CDR3 DNA sequence: TGTGCCACCAGCAGAGGAAACAGGGTATACTCCTACGAGCAGTACTTC.

The V and J genes are TRBV4-1 and TRBJ2-3; 8 bases match TRBD2. This CDR3 contains 15 residues. Looked up from germline, CDR1 is MGHRA and CDR2 is YSYEKL. J lost 4 bases, V lost 4 bases, and 7 bases had no gene match. The CDR3 nucleotides read TGCGCCAGCAGCCTCGCCAGCGGGAGACCAGATACGCAGTATTTT. Translated: CASSLASGRPDTQYF.

In this sample, this clone turned up a few times. V usage is TRBV7-2 and J usage is TRBJ2-1; D not resolved. V was shortened by 2 bases and J by 15 bases, with 11 bases between the two germline ends. The CDR3 is 11 amino acids. The germline V gene has CDR1 SGHTA and CDR2 FQGNSA. CDR3 nucleotides: TGTGCCAGCAGCTTATGGCCTCCGCCGTTCTTC. It yields the protein CASSLWPPPFF.

V usage is TRBV30 and J usage is TRBJ1-1; the D is unclear. The CDR3 runs to 19 residues. V was shortened by 1 base and J by 7 bases, with 31 bases between the two germline ends. CDR1 is GTSNPN and CDR2 is SVGIG in the germline V gene (reference sequence). The CDR3 region is CAWSGGRLADKATPDEAFF. The DNA of the CDR3 is TGTGCCTGGAGTGGAGGAAGGCTCGCGGATAAAGCCACCCCTGATGAAGCTTTCTTT.

The genes are TRBV7-9 and TRBJ1-2; D is ambiguous. Per germline, CDR1 SEHNR and CDR2 FQNEAQ (reference sequence). With 5 bases removed from V and 6 bases from J, the gap between germline ends came to 7 bases. This CDR3 spans 11 amino acids. CDR3 amino acids: CASSPGDGYTF. The CDR3 DNA is TGTGCCAGCAGCCCTGGAGATGGCTACACCTTC.

This clone was detected only once. The chain carries TRBV4-1 and TRBJ2-1, with no clear D. The germline CDR1 and CDR2 sequences are MGHRA and YSYEKL. Deletions cut 3 bases from V and 5 bases from J, with 17 bases between. The CDR3 is 16 amino acids. The CDR3 DNA sequence: TGCGCCAGCAGCCAGAGGCCTTTGAACCGAAACAATGAGCAGTTCTTC. As protein: CASSQRPLNRNNEQFF.

The chain employs TRBV28 and TRBJ2-4; no reliable D call. Deletions cut 4 bases from V and 6 bases from J, with 4 bases between. Germline V gives CDR1 MDHEN, CDR2 SYDVKM. The CDR3 is made up of 11 amino acids. The CDR3 DNA is TGTGCCAGCAGTTCTCTAAACATTCAGTACTTC. This codes for CASSSLNIQYF.

The chain carries TRBV13 and TRBJ1-1; unclear D gene. Germline lookup yields CDR1 PRHDT and CDR2 FYEKMQ (reference sequence). The V end was cut by 0 bases, the J end by 10 bases, with 18 bases between. This CDR3 is 15 amino acids long. Written as DNA, the CDR3 is TGTGCCAGCAGCTTAGGCCGTGCGGGCAGACGGGCAGCTTTCTTT. It translates to CASSLGRAGRRAAFF.

The CDR3 nucleotides are TGTGCCAGCAGCTTTTCGACTTACGAGCAGTACTTC. Protein product: CASSFSTYEQYF. The chain is built from TRBV5-6 and TRBJ2-7; D not resolved. V was shortened by 2 bases and J by 4 bases, with 7 bases between the two germline ends. The CDR3 totals 12 residues. Germline V gene data show CDR1 as SGHDT and CDR2 as YYEEEE.

This chain joins TRBV6-7 and TRBJ1-4; 7 nucleotides agree with TRBD1. TRBV6-7 falls under the ORF class, with uncertain function. This CDR3 has 16 residues. J was trimmed by 7 bases and V by 8 bases; bases with no gene match: 16. CDR3 amino acids: CASPIGEGAGSEKLFF. As DNA, the CDR3 is TGTGCCAGCCCGATCGGCGAGGGGGCAGGGAGTGAAAAACTGTTTTTT.

This chain joins TRBV11-2 and TRBJ2-7; D gene unclear. Germline loops: CDR1 SGHAT, CDR2 FQNNGV. The CDR3 has 15 amino acids. The V end lost 4 bases, the J end lost 0 bases, and 13 bases lay between the germline ends. The CDR3 DNA sequence: TGTGCCAGCAGCTCCCCCGCACAGAGCTCCTACGAGCAGTACTTC. Residues: CASSSPAQSSYEQYF.

This chain links TRBV5-1 with TRBJ1-2; D not certain. Trimming removed 1 base from V and 7 bases from J, with 14 bases in between. This CDR3 contains 14 residues. The germline V gene has CDR1 SGHRS and CDR2 YFSETQ. The CDR3 sequence: CASSLQVGDRGYTF. The CDR3 DNA reads as TGCGCCAGCAGCTTGCAGGTGGGAGATCGTGGCTACACCTTC.

This clone was recorded once. The chain couples TRBV7-2 to TRBJ1-2; D is possibly TRBD1 (6 bases). This CDR3 comprises 16 residues. Trimming took off 2 bases at V and 4 bases at J, with 17 bases between the two ends. In germline, CDR1 is SGHTA, CDR2 FQGNSA. The CDR3 DNA follows: TGTGCCAGCAGCTTAAATTCAGGGGATTGGAGCTATGGCTACACCTTC. It codes for CASSLNSGDWSYGYTF.

The chain links TRBV9 to TRBJ2-1; 9 bases are shared with TRBD1. This CDR3 contains 16 residues. The V and J ends lost 4 bases and 10 bases, in that order; junction bases with no gene match: 15. Germline CDR1 reads SGDLS; CDR2 reads YYNGEE. The CDR3 spells CASSSPTRDRAWEQFF. In DNA form, the CDR3 reads TGTGCCAGCAGCTCCCCCACCAGGGACAGGGCTTGGGAGCAGTTCTTC.

V and J are TRBV9 and TRBJ2-2, with TRBD2 identical over 10 bases. This CDR3 is 17 amino acids long. Looked up from germline, CDR1 is SGDLS and CDR2 is YYNGEE. V dropped 2 bases and J dropped 0; count of bases not matched to a gene: 4. CDR3: CASSVLAGETNTGELFF. The CDR3 nucleotides are TGTGCCAGCAGCGTTCTAGCGGGGGAGACGAACACCGGGGAGCTGTTTTTT.

With regard to this clone: Germline and junction disagree at one end, which may indicate a read error. V and J are TRBV29-1 and TRBJ2-1; possible D gene TRBD1, 7 bases. The germline V gene encodes CDR1 SQVTM and CDR2 ANQGSEA. CDR3 length equals 11 residues. The CDR3 DNA follows: TGCAGCGTCCCTTGGGGGGACAGCCAGATCTTC. Protein sequence: CSVPWGDSQIF.

The count of this clone is one. This sequence joins TRBV5-5 and TRBJ1-1; no reliable D call. The CDR3 has 15 residues. Germline V gene data show CDR1 as SGHKS and CDR2 as YYEKEE (reference sequence). V was shortened by 0 bases and J by 3 bases, with 12 bases between the two germline ends. As DNA, the CDR3 is TGTGCCAGCAGCTTGGCCAGCTCGACTTACACTGAAGCTTTCTTT. As protein: CASSLASSTYTEAFF.

This chain links TRBV25-1 with TRBJ1-2; a possible D gene is TRBD1 (5 bases). This CDR3 has 15 residues. Trimming removed 4 bases from V and 5 bases from J, with 17 bases in between. The V gene's germline CDR1 is MGHDK and CDR2 SYGVNS. DNA of the CDR3: TGTGCCAGCAGTGGAGAGACAGTTGGTAATTATGGCTACACCTTC. Protein: CASSGETVGNYGYTF.

The chain carries TRBV14 and TRBJ1-1; D uncertain. The germline V gene has CDR1 SGHDN and CDR2 FVKESK. The CDR3 length is 14 residues. Deletions cut 0 bases from V and 7 bases from J, with 12 bases between. CDR3 in amino acids: CASSQDRGSIEAFF. The CDR3 DNA reads TGTGCCAGCAGCCAAGATCGCGGCAGTATTGAAGCTTTCTTT. The entire variable domain, with the rest obtained from reference TRBV14 and TRBJ1-1, is as follows: EAGVTQFPSHSVIEKGQTVTLRCDPISGHDNLYWYRRVMGKEIKFLLHFVKESKQDESGMPNNRFLAERTGGTYSTLKVQPAELEDSGVYFCASSQDRGSIEAFFGQGTRLTVV.

The chain uses TRBV28 and TRBJ2-7; D is undetermined. The CDR3 is 13 amino acids. Germline CDR1 is MDHEN and CDR2 is SYDVKM. The germline V and J ends were trimmed by 1 base and 4 bases, with 8 bases remaining between them. CDR3 residues: CASSLSLVYEQYF. CDR3 coding DNA: TGTGCCAGCAGTTTATCCCTAGTTTACGAGCAGTACTTC.

This clone showed up just once. This chain links TRBV19 with TRBJ2-2; D not resolved. The CDR3 is 13 amino acids. Trimming cost V 6 bases and J 3 bases, with 8 bases left between them. Germline CDR1 is LNHDA and CDR2 is SQIVND (reference sequence). CDR3 in amino acids: CASSPSHTGELFF. Written as DNA, the CDR3 is TGTGCCAGTAGCCCTTCTCACACCGGGGAGCTGTTTTTT.

V is TRBV7-2 and J is TRBJ1-5; a possible D gene is TRBD1 (5 bases). CDR3 size: 14 residues. CDR1 SGHTA and CDR2 FQGNSA come from the germline V gene. Trimming took 3 bases from V and 1 from J, leaving 7 bases between them. The CDR3 region is CASSFDRSNQPQHF. For the CDR3, the DNA is TGTGCCAGCAGCTTTGACAGAAGCAATCAGCCCCAGCATTTT. Drawing the rest from reference TRBV7-2 and TRBJ1-5, the complete variable domain is GAGVSQSPSNKVTEKGKDVELRCDPISGHTALYWYRQSLGQGLEFLIYFQGNSAPDKSGLPSDRFSAERTGGSVSTLTIQRTQQEDSAVYLCASSFDRSNQPQHFGDGTRLSIL.

The genes are TRBV4-3 and TRBJ2-1; no clear D gene. Germline loops: CDR1 LGHNA, CDR2 YSLEER. Trimming removed 1 base at V and 6 bases at J, with 22 bases between. The CDR3 covers 18 residues. This chain's CDR3 is CASSQGFSVASSLNEQFF. In DNA, the CDR3 is TGCGCCAGCAGCCAAGGGTTTTCTGTAGCCTCGTCCCTCAATGAGCAGTTCTTC.

The chain combines TRBV5-5 with TRBJ2-1; D ambiguous. The V end lost 0 bases, the J end lost 4 bases, and 11 bases lay between the germline ends. The CDR3 is made up of 15 amino acids. Germline values: CDR1 SGHKS, CDR2 YYEKEE (reference sequence). This CDR3 is CASSLGLDGYNEQFF. As DNA, the CDR3 is TGTGCCAGCAGCTTGGGGCTAGACGGGTACAATGAGCAGTTCTTC.

The gene calls are TRBV10-3 and TRBJ1-1, with D tentatively TRBD1 (5 bases). The CDR3 consists of 16 residues. The V end lost 4 bases, the J end lost 1 base, and 16 bases lay between the germline ends. Germline assignment: CDR1 ENHRY and CDR2 SYGVKD. CDR3 nucleotides: TGTGCCATCAGTGGGTCAAGCCTCGGGGGGAACACTGAAGCTTTCTTT. Translated: CAISGSSLGGNTEAFF.

This clone occurred once. V gene TRBV29-1 combines with J gene TRBJ1-1; 9 bases are a match to TRBD1. Germline values: CDR1 SQVTM, CDR2 ANQGSEA. The CDR3 consists of 11 residues. V was pared by 6 bases and J by 10 bases, with 6 bases of the junction left unmatched. The CDR3 nucleotides read TGCAGCGTCCAACAGGGGGCCGTAGCTTTCTTT. The encoded protein is CSVQQGAVAFF. The variable domain in full, with the rest retrieved from reference TRBV29-1 and TRBJ1-1, is SAVISQKPSRDICQRGTSLTIQCQVDSQVTMMFWYRQQPGQSLTLIATANQGSEATYESGFVIDKFPISRPNLTFSTLTVSNMSPEDSSIYLCSVQQGAVAFFGQGTRLTVV.